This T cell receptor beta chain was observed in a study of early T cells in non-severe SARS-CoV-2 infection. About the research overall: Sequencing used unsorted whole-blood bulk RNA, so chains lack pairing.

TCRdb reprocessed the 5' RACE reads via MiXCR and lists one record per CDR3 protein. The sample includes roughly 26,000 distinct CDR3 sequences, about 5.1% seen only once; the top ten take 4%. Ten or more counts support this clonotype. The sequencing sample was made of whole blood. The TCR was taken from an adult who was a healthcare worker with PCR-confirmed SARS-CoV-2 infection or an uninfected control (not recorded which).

The CDR3 spells CASSIGSSSYNEQFF. CDR3 nucleotide sequence: TGTGCCAGTAGTATAGGTAGCAGCTCCTACAATGAGCAGTTCTTC. The rearrangement joins TRBV19 to TRBJ2-1; D is unresolved. V dropped 1 base and J dropped 0 bases, with 7 bases sitting between them. Germline V lookup: CDR1 LNHDA, CDR2 SQIVND (reference sequence). CDR3 length: 15 amino acids.